The clone carrying this T cell receptor beta chain occurred a few times. Its cognate antigen is unknown. Using its own MiXCR run on the reads, TCRdb lists one record per CDR3 protein. The table records 400,000 or so distinct CDR3 sequences, 25% to 40% of them present only once. The sample belongs to a study of T cell repertoires in cytomegalovirus infection. Study conclusions and caveats: Summed frequency of shared TCR beta families picked out CMV carriers who also had the relevant HLA.

V lost 4 bases, J lost 10 bases, and 18 bases lay in between. CDR3 length equals 15 residues. Germline assignment: CDR1 SGHDT and CDR2 YYEEEE. This chain links TRBV5-6 with TRBJ1-6; TRBD1 might be the D (5 bases). The origin of this receptor is a human donor in good health (CMV status not recorded). Some clones in this sample may be carry-over from other donors' samples. The sequencing sample was made of PBMCs. CDR3 nucleotide sequence: TGTGCCAGCAGCCCGGATGGGGGTCTGGAATCACCCCTCCACTTT. Encoded protein: CASSPDGGLESPLHF.